This entry is about one TCR beta chain. No antigen is known for it. Per-base quality was not reported, and no clone a single base away is much larger than it. The sample belongs to a study of T cell responses to AZD1222 COVID-19 vaccine (dated by TCRdb to the early 2020s). Some background on the complete study: Because spike-specific TCR depth and breadth did not differ between the two schedules, AZD1222 recipients who got a second dose at roughly 4 weeks were pooled with those who got a second dose at roughly 12 weeks. Trial participants were enrolled into age subgroups of 18-55, 56-69 and 70-plus years, which contained 148, 28 and 57 TCR-sequenced participants, respectively. TCR sequencing was performed for 230 to 250 trial participants, of whom 200 to 220 were given two doses of AZD1222 and about 25 were given two doses of MenACWY control vaccine. Broad study findings and their caveats: Participants were mostly white British and included more females than males, and it was suggested by the authors that clonal diversity may have been underestimated. In the small 56-69-year group, the increase in depth fell short of significance, most likely because of low power. Reportedly, almost half of the unique spike-specific TCRs recognized epitopes lying outside the regions that are mutated in the B.1.351 and B.1.1.7 variants. After two AZD1222 doses, spike-specific TCR breadth and depth were significantly higher than at day 0 and than in MenACWY recipients. Conclusions about previously exposed vaccinees are limited because only six or seven AZD1222 recipients were SARS-CoV-2 seropositive at baseline. Because no day 14 peak-response samples were available, the repertoires could be characterized only after the peak T cell response. CD4 TCRs associated with the vaccine covered the entire spike protein, and the dominant responses were in regions 160-218 and 743-854.

V is reduced by 0 bases and J by 4 bases, leaving a spacing of 7 bases between them. Per the germline V gene, SGHTS is the CDR1 and YDEGEE is the CDR2. The cysteine opens and the phenylalanine closes a CDR3 of 13 amino acids. Only CDR3 DNA is held: 39 bases, read in frame from base 1. The CDR3 regions of human TCRbeta chains were subjected to immunosequencing. Regarding the original processing steps: Repertoire TCRs were checked for matches against a reference library of SARS-CoV-2-specific TCRs that had been generated using the MIRA antigen-specificity platform. Breadth was defined as the fraction of unique TCRs that were SARS-CoV-2-associated. Depth was defined as the fraction of total T cells that were SARS-CoV-2-associated. Using the MIRA data, every spike-specific TCR was mapped to the spike region that the TCR reacted to and assigned to either a CD4 or a CD8 class. Log10-transformed breadth and depth values were compared by one-way ANOVA with Sidak's multiple comparisons tests. In its TCRdb copy, this immuneACCESS table keeps in-frame sequences only and misses some clones. Where compared with another copy, unresolved V genes explain less than half of these, and the others have no known cause. That table gives V, J and clone size, and the DNA gave D and trimming. This sample comprises about 150,000 clones, over 75% of them detected only once. The biggest ten clones account for 1.8% of the sample.

The time point label corresponds to: baseline before first vaccination. The vaccinee samples were drawn from two UK trials, COV001 and COV002, one of which was a single-blind randomized controlled phase 2/3 trial testing AZD1222 (ChAdOx1 nCoV-19) in healthy adults. For TCRbeta chain sequencing, PBMC samples from trial participants were taken at day 0 and at day 28 after the second dose. The chain was built from TRBV5-8 and TRBJ1-2; confidence is insufficient to name the D gene. The source material was peripheral blood, sampled on day 0 of AZD1222 vaccination. The TCR was taken from an adult in good health. The CDR3 reads as follows: CASSLERVYGYTF. The base sequence is TGTGCCAGCAGCTTGGAACGGGTCTATGGCTACACCTTC. The full variable domain, completed from the reference TRBV5-8 and TRBJ1-2 proteins outside the CDR3, reads EAGVTQSPTHLIKTRGQQATLRCSPISGHTSVYWYQQALGLGLQFLLWYDEGEERNRGNFPPRFSGRQFPNYSSELNVNALELEDSALYLCASSLERVYGYTFGSGTRLTVV.